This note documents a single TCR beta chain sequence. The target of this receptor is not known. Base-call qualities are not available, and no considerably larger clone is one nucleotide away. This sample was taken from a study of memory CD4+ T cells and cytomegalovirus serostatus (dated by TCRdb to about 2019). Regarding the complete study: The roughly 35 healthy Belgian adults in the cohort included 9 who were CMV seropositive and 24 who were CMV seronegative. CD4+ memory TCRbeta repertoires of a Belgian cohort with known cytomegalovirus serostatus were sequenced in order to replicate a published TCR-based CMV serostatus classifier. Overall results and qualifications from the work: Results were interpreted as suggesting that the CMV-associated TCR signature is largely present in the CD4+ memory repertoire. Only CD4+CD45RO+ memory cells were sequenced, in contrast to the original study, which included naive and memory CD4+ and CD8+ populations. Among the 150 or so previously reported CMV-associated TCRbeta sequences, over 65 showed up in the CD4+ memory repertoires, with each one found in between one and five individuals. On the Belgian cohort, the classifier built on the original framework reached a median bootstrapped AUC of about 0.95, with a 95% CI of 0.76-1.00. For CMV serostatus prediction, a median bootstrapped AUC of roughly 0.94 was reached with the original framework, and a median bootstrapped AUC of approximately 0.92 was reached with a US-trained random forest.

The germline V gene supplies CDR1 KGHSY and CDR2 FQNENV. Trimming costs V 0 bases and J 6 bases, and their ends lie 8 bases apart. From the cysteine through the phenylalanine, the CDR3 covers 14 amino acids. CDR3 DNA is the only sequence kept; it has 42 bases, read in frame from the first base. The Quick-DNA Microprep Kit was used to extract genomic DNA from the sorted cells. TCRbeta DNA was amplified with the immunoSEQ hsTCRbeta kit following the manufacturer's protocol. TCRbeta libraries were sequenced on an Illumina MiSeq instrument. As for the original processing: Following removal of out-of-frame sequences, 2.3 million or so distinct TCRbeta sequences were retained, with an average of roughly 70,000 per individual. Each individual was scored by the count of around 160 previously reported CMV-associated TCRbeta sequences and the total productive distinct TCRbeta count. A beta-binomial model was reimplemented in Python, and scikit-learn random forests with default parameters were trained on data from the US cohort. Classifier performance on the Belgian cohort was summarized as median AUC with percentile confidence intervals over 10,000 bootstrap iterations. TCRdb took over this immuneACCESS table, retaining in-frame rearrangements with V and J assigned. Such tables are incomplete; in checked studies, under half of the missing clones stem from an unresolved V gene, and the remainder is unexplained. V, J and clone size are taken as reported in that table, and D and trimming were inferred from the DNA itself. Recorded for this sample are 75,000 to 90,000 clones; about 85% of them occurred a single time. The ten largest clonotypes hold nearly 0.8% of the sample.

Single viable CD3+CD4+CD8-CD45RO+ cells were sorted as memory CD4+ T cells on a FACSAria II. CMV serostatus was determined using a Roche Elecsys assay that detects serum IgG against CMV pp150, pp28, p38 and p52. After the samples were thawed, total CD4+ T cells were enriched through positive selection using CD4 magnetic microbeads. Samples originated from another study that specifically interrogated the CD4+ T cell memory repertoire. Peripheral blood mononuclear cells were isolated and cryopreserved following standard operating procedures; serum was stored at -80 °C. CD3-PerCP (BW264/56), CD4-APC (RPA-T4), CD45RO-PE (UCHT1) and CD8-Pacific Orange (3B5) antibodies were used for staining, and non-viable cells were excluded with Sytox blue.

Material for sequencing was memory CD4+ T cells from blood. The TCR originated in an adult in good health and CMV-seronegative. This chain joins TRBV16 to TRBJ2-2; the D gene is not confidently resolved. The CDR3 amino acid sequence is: CASSQSKGSGELFF. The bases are TGTGCCAGCAGCCAATCGAAAGGTTCCGGGGAGCTGTTTTTT.